This TCR beta chain was obtained from a study of shared clonotypes between healthy human individuals. Study context: Each donor's CD4 naive and CD4 memory cells filled three plates apiece, CD8 naive two, and CD8 memory one. Study-wide results and caveats: The sharing of around 5% of naive CD4 clonotypes was seen across a handful of donors.

Worth noting for this clone: Its target is unknown.

Sorted-subset replicate PCRs used approximately 190 ng of genomic DNA. This amount corresponded to tens of thousands of T cell genomes. The repertoire was sequenced with immunoSEQ multiplex PCR; TCRdb's copy has only in-frame clones and lacks some. Among about 2.1 million clones listed, more than 85% were seen once. As defined, naive CD8 cells were CD45RO-negative and positively selected for CCR7, with terminally differentiated effector memory CD45RA+ cells excluded. The donor population consisted of healthy HIV-negative adults with no recent acute infections or vaccinations. The receptor comes from a man aged 18 to 30 in good health. Some clones in this sample may be carry-over from other donors' samples. The sequenced material came from naive CD8+ T cells from PBMCs.

The CDR3 is CASSARKNGGFYEQYF. The CDR3 DNA sequence: TGTGCCAGCAGCGCCCGAAAAAACGGGGGGTTCTACGAGCAGTACTTC. V and J are TRBV7-2 and TRBJ2-7, with TRBD2 matching over 7 bases. Losses at the gene ends were 5 bases for V and 3 bases for J; bases not matched to a gene: 13. The V gene's germline CDR1 is SGHTA and CDR2 FQGNSA. This CDR3 region has 16 residues.